Following are 20 T cell receptor beta chains from one sample sequenced in a study of T cell repertoires in cytomegalovirus infection. Using its own MiXCR run on the reads, TCRdb lists one record per CDR3 protein. Here the sample spans 600,000 to 800,000 distinct CDR3 sequences, approximately 24% being singletons. Sequencing was done on a sample of CD8+ T cells from PBMCs. The receptor set was obtained from a human donor in good health (CMV status not recorded). Some clones in this sample may be carry-over from other donors' samples.

This rearrangement joins TRBV2 to TRBJ2-1; D possibly corresponds to TRBD2 (5 bases). Germline V lookup: CDR1 SNHLY, CDR2 FYNNEI. This CDR3 has 14 amino acids. V was trimmed by 8 bases and J by 5 bases, leaving 16 bases between them. The CDR3 loop is CASPSGPGDNEQFF. The CDR3 bases are TGTGCCAGCCCCAGCGGCCCCGGAGACAATGAGCAGTTCTTC.

The CDR3 DNA follows: TGTGCCAGCAGCAAAAGGGGCAGGGGGAATAATTCACCCCTCCACTTT. Translated: CASSKRGRGNNSPLHF. The chain couples TRBV14 to TRBJ1-6; 7 nucleotides match TRBD1. The CDR3 totals 16 residues. Germline CDR1 and CDR2: SGHDN and FVKESK. V gave up 5 bases and J gave up 5 bases; unmatched junction bases: 9.

In its sample, this clonotype was seen a few times. CDR3 sequence: CAGQGGGKNIQYF. DNA of the CDR3: TGTGCCGGCCAAGGAGGGGGTAAAAACATTCAGTACTTC. The chain links TRBV28 to TRBJ2-4; D may match TRBD1 or TRBD2 (6 bases each). Germline lookup yields CDR1 MDHEN and CDR2 SYDVKM. This CDR3 comprises 13 residues. Trimming pared 11 bases from V and 4 bases from J, leaving 15 bases between.

This rearrangement joins TRBV7-9 to TRBJ1-4, with a possible D match to TRBD1 (5 bases). The CDR3 is 14 amino acids. CDR1 is SEHNR and CDR2 is FQNEAQ in the germline V gene (reference sequence). The V end lost 6 bases, the J end lost 8 bases, and 16 bases lay between the germline ends. In nucleotides, the CDR3 is TGTGCCAGCAGAACCGTCCAGGGTGAAGAAAAACTGTTTTTT. This sequence encodes CASRTVQGEEKLFF.

This clonotype was picked up many times. The chain employs TRBV12-3 or TRBV12-4 and TRBJ2-3; D is possibly TRBD2 (7 bases). V was pared by 3 bases and J by 3 bases, with 16 bases between. The CDR3 runs to 16 residues. The CDR3 nucleotides are TGTGCCAGCAGTTTTATCTATCGGGGGGCAACAGATACGCAGTATTTT. It is translated as CASSFIYRGATDTQYF.

The chain links TRBV28 to TRBJ2-2; D perhaps matches TRBD1 (7 bases). This CDR3 is built from 16 residues. Trimming removed 2 bases from V and 6 bases from J, with 16 bases in between. Germline V CDR1 and CDR2: MDHEN, SYDVKM. CDR3 nucleotides: TGTGCCAGCAGTTTACAACTTGCAGGGGGGTCCGGGGAGCTGTTTTTT. Protein: CASSLQLAGGSGELFF.

The table lists this clonotype with a few counts. This rearrangement joins TRBV20-1 to TRBJ2-2; 9 nucleotides agree with TRBD1. The ends lost 4 bases at V and 8 bases at J; junction bases unmatched: 26. The germline V gene encodes CDR1 DFQATT and CDR2 SNEGSKA (reference sequence). There are 20 residues in the CDR3. CDR3 sequence: CSAKDPKRSRDRVWSGELFF. CDR3 in DNA: TGCAGTGCTAAAGATCCTAAAAGAAGCCGGGACAGGGTGTGGTCTGGGGAGCTGTTTTTT.

This clonotype was found a few times. This chain uses TRBV15 with TRBJ2-5; 8 nucleotides match TRBD2. Trimming cost V 5 bases and J 4 bases; bases outside gene matches: 3. Germline V gives CDR1 LNHNV, CDR2 YYDKDF (reference sequence). The length of the CDR3 is 13 residues. The CDR3 DNA reads TGTGCCACCAGCTCGACTAGCGTAGAGACCCAGTACTTC. This sequence encodes CATSSTSVETQYF.

This clonotype was observed many times. V gene TRBV7-8 combines with J gene TRBJ2-2; 7 nucleotides match TRBD1. The J segment lost 4 bases and the V segment lost 5 bases, leaving 4 bases of the junction unmatched. Germline V gene data show CDR1 as SGHVS and CDR2 as FQNEAQ. CDR3 length: 14 residues. CDR3 DNA: TGTGCCAGCAGCAAAGACAGGGCCACCGGGGAGCTGTTTTTT. Protein product: CASSKDRATGELFF.

This rearrangement joins TRBV14 to TRBJ1-1, with TRBD1 matching 10 bases. Per the germline V gene, CDR1 is SGHDN and CDR2 is FVKESK. The CDR3 covers 15 residues. The V segment lost 4 bases and the J segment 3 bases; nucleotides outside the gene matches: 5. CDR3 in amino acids: CASSRPGTGDTEAFF. CDR3 DNA: TGTGCCAGCAGCCGACCCGGGACAGGGGACACTGAAGCTTTCTTT.

This chain joins TRBV6-5 and TRBJ1-4, with unresolved D. Trimming removed 2 bases from V and 3 bases from J, with 7 bases in between. The CDR3 is made up of 14 amino acids. Germline V gene sequence: CDR1 MNHEY, CDR2 SVGAGI. The chain's CDR3 is CASSYNEANEKLFF. The CDR3 region has the DNA TGTGCCAGCAGTTACAACGAGGCTAATGAAAAACTGTTTTTT.

Only one count was recorded for this clonotype. The chain uses TRBV3-1 and TRBJ2-3, with D tentatively TRBD2 (5 bases). Trimming pared 1 base from V and 6 bases from J, leaving 20 bases between. Germline V gene data show CDR1 as LGHDT and CDR2 as YNNKEL (reference sequence). CDR3 size: 17 residues. In DNA form, the CDR3 reads TGTGCCAGCAGCCAAGGCGAGGGCCGATGGAAACTCGATACGCAGTATTTT. Protein sequence: CASSQGEGRWKLDTQYF.

The chain recombines TRBV10-3 with TRBJ2-2; 12 positions match TRBD2. This CDR3 comprises 17 residues. The germline V gene has CDR1 ENHRY and CDR2 SYGVKD. The V and J ends lost 6 bases and 5 bases, in that order; junction bases with no gene match: 10. In nucleotides, the CDR3 is TGTGCCATCAGACTAGCGGGGGGCCCCTCGAGGACCGGGGAGCTGTTTTTT. Encoded protein: CAIRLAGGPSRTGELFF.

This clonotype was seen at least ten times. V gene TRBV7-2 combines with J gene TRBJ1-1; a weak D match, TRBD1 (5 bases). This CDR3 region has 18 residues. Trimming pared 4 bases from V and 3 bases from J, leaving 24 bases between. The germline CDR1 and CDR2 sequences are SGHTA and FQGNSA. The CDR3 is CASSSLALGPREDTEAFF. CDR3 DNA: TGTGCCAGCAGCTCTCTTGCCTTGGGACCACGGGAGGACACTGAAGCTTTCTTT.

To note about this clonotype: This may come from a read error, since a much larger clone is one base off. This chain connects TRBV10-3 to TRBJ2-1; 8 positions agree with TRBD1. The CDR3 loop spans 16 amino acids. The germline gives CDR1 ENHRY, CDR2 SYGVKD. The CDR3 nucleotides read TGTGCCATCAGTGAGCCTGGACAGGGCCGCTACAATGTGCAGTTCTTC. Its protein product is CAISEPGQGRYNVQFF.

The chain joins TRBV28 to TRBJ2-2, with D possibly being TRBD1 or TRBD2 (5 bases each). V dropped 3 bases and J dropped 0 bases, with 14 bases sitting between them. This CDR3 is 17 amino acids long. Germline V gene lookup returns CDR1 MDHEN and CDR2 SYDVKM. Written as DNA, the CDR3 is TGTGCCAGCAGTTTTTTCGTTCAGGGACCGAACACCGGGGAGCTGTTTTTT. It encodes CASSFFVQGPNTGELFF.

This CDR3 reads CASSLTGTGVTGANVLTF. CDR3 coding DNA: TGCGCCAGCAGCTTGACCGGGACAGGGGTGACTGGGGCCAACGTCCTGACTTTC. The chain combines TRBV5-1 with TRBJ2-6, with 10 positions matching TRBD1. The germline gives CDR1 SGHRS, CDR2 YFSETQ. V lost 1 base, J lost 2 bases, and 6 bases stayed unmatched. This CDR3 has 18 amino acids. Combining the CDR3 with reference TRBV5-1 and TRBJ2-6 gives the whole variable domain KAGVTQTPRYLIKTRGQQVTLSCSPISGHRSVSWYQQTPGQGLQFLFEYFSETQRNKGNFPGRFSGRQFSNSRSEMNVSTLELGDSALYLCASSLTGTGVTGANVLTFGAGSRLTVL.

V usage is TRBV4-1 and J usage is TRBJ2-3; D is unclear. The CDR3 covers 17 residues. CDR1 and CDR2 from the germline V gene are MGHRA and YSYEKL. V was clipped by 0 bases and J by 1 base, with 14 bases between them. The CDR3 is CASSQDQVTWGTDTQYF. DNA of the CDR3: TGCGCCAGCAGCCAAGATCAAGTGACCTGGGGCACAGATACGCAGTATTTT.

Ten or more counts support this clonotype. The chain carries TRBV7-9 and TRBJ2-1, with 7 bases that match TRBD1. Per the germline V gene, CDR1 is SEHNR and CDR2 is FQNEAQ (reference sequence). Trimming cost V 3 bases and J 7 bases; bases outside gene matches: 3. CDR3 length: 13 amino acids. Here the CDR3 DNA reads TGTGCCAGCAGCTTCCCCAGGGGGAATGAGCAGTTCTTC. Amino acid sequence: CASSFPRGNEQFF.

V usage is TRBV29-1 and J usage is TRBJ1-2; tentative D call: TRBD1 (5 bases). Trimming shortened V by 7 bases and J by 4 bases, and 28 bases separated the two germline ends. The CDR3 is 17 amino acids. Germline-derived CDR1 and CDR2 are SQVTM and ANQGSEA. This CDR3 reads CSAVEDRLRSPGYGYTF. The CDR3 nucleotides read TGCAGCGCAGTCGAAGACAGACTACGATCCCCTGGCTATGGCTACACCTTC.